This T cell receptor beta chain appears in the sequencing data of a study of PD-1 blockade in classical Hodgkin lymphoma. Each of the patients experienced relapse following autologous stem cell transplantation, and their brentuximab vedotin exposure differed. The table came from immunoSEQ multiplex PCR; TCRdb's copy has only in-frame clones and leaves some out. The data show about 46,000 clones, 60% to 85% seen once. Whole-study findings and limits: The origin of the repertoire differences remains undefined, with disease activity or prior therapy as possible causes. Patients with a complete response exhibited baseline diversity comparable to newly diagnosed patients. Reports indicated that newly diagnosed patients had lower baseline TCR diversity than healthy donors did.

V lost 5 bases to trimming and J lost 5 bases, with 15 bases between them. The CDR3 has 14 residues. In germline, CDR1 is SGHVS, CDR2 FQNEAQ. A remark on this clone: The target antigen is unknown.

V usage is TRBV7-8 and J usage is TRBJ1-2; tentatively, D is TRBD1 (5 bases). The TCR was taken from a human donor with classical Hodgkin lymphoma. The sample in question was peripheral blood mononuclear cells (PBMCs), obtained before the second cycle of nivolumab. CDR3 residues: CASSPGTDLYGYTF. The CDR3 DNA sequence: TGTGCCAGCAGCCCCGGGACGGACCTATATGGCTACACCTTC.